The rows below give T cell receptor beta chains drawn from one sample of a study of cytomegalovirus exposure and HLA in healthy donors. Sequencing was performed with immunoSEQ multiplex PCR; in TCRdb, only in-frame clones are kept and a portion is missing. Of approximately 230,000 clones listed, more than 75% are singletons. The specimen sequenced was PBMCs. Receptor source: a man younger than 35 in good health and CMV-seropositive. The CDR3 runs from the conserved cysteine through the conserved F or W. Fields, in order: J gene, V gene, clone size, D gene, CDR3 protein, CDR3 DNA. D genes are given only for firm matches. Only some rows state a clone size, as once, few, many or a class for expanded clones.

>TRBJ2-7|TRBV7-9|NA|NA
CASSLNQYYEQYF
TGTGCCAGCAGCTTAAACCAATATTACGAGCAGTACTTC
>TRBJ1-1|TRBV30|NA|NA
CAWSIGGGTEAFF
TGTGCCTGGAGTATAGGGGGAGGCACTGAAGCTTTCTTT
>TRBJ2-3|TRBV7-9|NA|TRBD2
CASSPDGGFSDTQYF
TGTGCCAGCAGCCCCGACGGGGGGTTCAGCGATACGCAGTATTTT
>TRBJ2-1|TRBV27|NA|NA
CASRSGTPGANEQFF
TGTGCCAGCCGATCCGGGACCCCGGGGGCGAATGAGCAGTTCTTC
>TRBJ2-1|TRBV30|NA|NA
CAWSESLSSSEQFF
TGTGCCTGGAGCGAATCTCTTAGTTCTTCTGAGCAGTTCTTC
>TRBJ1-2|TRBV6-1|NA|NA
CASIQGFPYGYTF
TGTGCCAGCATCCAGGGGTTTCCCTATGGCTACACCTTC
>TRBJ2-7|TRBV2|NA|TRBD2
CASSPGLAGVYEQYF
TGTGCCAGCAGTCCCGGACTAGCGGGGGTCTACGAGCAGTACTTC
>TRBJ2-3|TRBV11-2|NA|TRBD2
CASSLELATIDTQYF
TGTGCCAGCAGCTTAGAACTAGCGACGATAGATACGCAGTATTTT
>TRBJ2-1|TRBV25-1|NA|TRBD2
CASSELAGDNEQFF
TGTGCCAGCAGTGAACTAGCGGGAGACAATGAGCAGTTCTTC
>TRBJ2-7|TRBV27|NA|NA
CASSSRAIYEQYF
TGTGCCAGCAGTTCCCGGGCCATCTACGAGCAGTACTTC
>TRBJ1-2|TRBV6-1|NA|NA
CASSATAYGYTF
TGTGCCAGCAGTGCGACAGCCTATGGCTACACCTTC
>TRBJ1-1|TRBV2|NA|NA
CASSVGSSGEAFF
TGTGCCAGCTCCGTAGGGAGCTCGGGTGAAGCTTTCTTT
>TRBJ1-1|TRBV11-2|few|NA
CASSSGANTEAFF
TGTGCCAGCAGCTCAGGAGCGAACACTGAAGCTTTCTTT
>TRBJ2-7|TRBV29-1|NA|NA
CSVERSVAHEQYF
TGCAGCGTTGAACGGTCGGTGGCCCACGAGCAGTACTTC
>TRBJ2-7|TRBV6-5|once|NA
CASKVSFSGEQYF
TGTGCCAGCAAGGTGTCATTTTCGGGCGAGCAGTACTTC
>TRBJ2-2|TRBV9|NA|NA
CASSLPEGRGTGELFF
TGTGCCAGCAGCCTCCCCGAGGGGCGAGGAACCGGGGAGCTGTTTTTT
>TRBJ1-2|TRBV6-6|NA|NA
CASSLEVRRGYAGYTF
TGTGCCAGCAGTTTGGAAGTCAGGAGGGGCTACGCAGGCTACACCTTC
>TRBJ2-5|TRBV15|NA|TRBD1
CATGQGARETQYF
TGTGCCACGGGACAGGGGGCGCGGGAGACCCAGTACTTC
>TRBJ2-1|TRBV27|NA|TRBD1
CASSLTPRGQGEQFF
TGTGCCAGCAGTTTAACCCCCAGGGGGCAGGGTGAGCAGTTCTTC
>TRBJ2-2|TRBV6-5|NA|TRBD1
CASSLYRGGELFF
TGTGCCAGCAGTTTGTACAGGGGCGGGGAGCTGTTTTTT
>TRBJ1-1|TRBV11-2|NA|NA
CASSDGSGGSTEAFF
TGTGCCAGCAGCGACGGGAGCGGTGGGAGCACTGAAGCTTTCTTT
>TRBJ1-1|TRBV6-1|NA|NA
CATYTGEAFF
TGTGCCACATATACAGGGGAAGCTTTCTTT
>TRBJ1-3|TRBV27|NA|TRBD1
CASRPTGTSGNTIYF
TGTGCCAGCAGACCGACAGGGACCTCTGGAAACACCATATATTTT
>TRBJ2-1|TRBV5-1|NA|TRBD1
CASSLNDRVSNEQFF
TGCGCCAGCAGCTTAAACGACAGGGTTTCCAATGAGCAGTTCTTC
>TRBJ1-2|TRBV6-5|few|NA
CASRRTAYGYTF
TGTGCCAGCAGACGGACAGCCTATGGCTACACCTTC
>TRBJ1-1|TRBV29-1|NA|NA
CSVSWGAREAFF
TGCAGCGTTTCCTGGGGGGCCCGTGAAGCTTTCTTT
>TRBJ2-7|TRBV27|few|NA
CASSSRVPAGVGEQYF
TGTGCCAGCAGTTCCCGAGTACCAGCAGGGGTCGGCGAGCAGTACTTC
>TRBJ2-5|TRBV29-1|NA|TRBD1
CSAQGASRGETQYF
TGCAGCGCCCAGGGGGCGAGCCGAGGAGAGACCCAGTACTTC
>TRBJ1-3|TRBV18|few|NA
CASSPPRRGPGNTIYF
TGTGCCAGCTCACCACCGCGCAGGGGCCCTGGAAACACCATATATTTT
>TRBJ2-7|TRBV6-6|NA|NA
CASSLGPSYEQYF
TGTGCCAGCAGTTTAGGGCCGTCCTACGAGCAGTACTTC
>TRBJ2-5|TRBV4-3|NA|TRBD2
CASSQDGSGTQETQYF
TGCGCCAGCAGCCAAGATGGTAGCGGGACCCAAGAGACCCAGTACTTC
>TRBJ2-3|TRBV11-1|NA|NA
CASSLEPGFTDTQYF
TGTGCCAGCAGCTTAGAGCCTGGGTTCACAGATACGCAGTATTTT
>TRBJ2-1|TRBV13|NA|NA
CASSLKAGLNEQFF
TGTGCCAGCAGCTTAAAGGCTGGGCTCAATGAGCAGTTCTTC
>TRBJ1-2|TRBV18|NA|TRBD1
CASSPGGQERGYGYTF
TGTGCCAGCTCACCAGGGGGACAGGAGCGTGGGTATGGCTACACCTTC
>TRBJ2-5|TRBV28|NA|NA
CASSHTGYQETQYF
TGTGCCAGCAGTCACACAGGGTACCAAGAGACCCAGTACTTC
>TRBJ1-5|TRBV12-5|NA|NA
CASGQGGNQPQHF
TGTGCTAGTGGTCAGGGAGGCAATCAGCCCCAGCATTTT
>TRBJ2-1|TRBV15|NA|NA
CATSRVKAGYNEQFF
TGTGCCACCAGCAGAGTAAAGGCAGGTTACAATGAGCAGTTCTTC